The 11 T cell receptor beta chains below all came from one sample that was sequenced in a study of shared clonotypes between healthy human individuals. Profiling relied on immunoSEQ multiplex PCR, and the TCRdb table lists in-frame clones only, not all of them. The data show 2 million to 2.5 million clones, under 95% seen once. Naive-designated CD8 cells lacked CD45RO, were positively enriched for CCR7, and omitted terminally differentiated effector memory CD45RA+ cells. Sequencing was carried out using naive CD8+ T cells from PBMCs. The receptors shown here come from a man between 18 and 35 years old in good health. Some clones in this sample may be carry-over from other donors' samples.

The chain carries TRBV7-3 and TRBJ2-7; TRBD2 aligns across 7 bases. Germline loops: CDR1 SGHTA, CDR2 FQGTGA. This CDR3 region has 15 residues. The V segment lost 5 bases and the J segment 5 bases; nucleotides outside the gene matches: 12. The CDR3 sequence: CASSPIAGATHEQYF. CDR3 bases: TGTGCCAGCAGCCCTATCGCGGGAGCCACCCACGAGCAGTACTTC.

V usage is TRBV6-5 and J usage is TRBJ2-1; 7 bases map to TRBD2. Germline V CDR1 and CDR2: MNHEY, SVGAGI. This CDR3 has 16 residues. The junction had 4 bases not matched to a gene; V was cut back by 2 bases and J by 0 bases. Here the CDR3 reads CASSYGAGASYNEQFF. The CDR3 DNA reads TGTGCCAGCAGTTACGGGGCGGGAGCCTCCTACAATGAGCAGTTCTTC.

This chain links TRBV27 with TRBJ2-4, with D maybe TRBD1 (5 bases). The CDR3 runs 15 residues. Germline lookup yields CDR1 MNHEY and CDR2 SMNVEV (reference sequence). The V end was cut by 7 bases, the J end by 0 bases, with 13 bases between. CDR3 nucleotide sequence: TGTGCCAGCACCTCCAGGGATCTAGCCAAAAACATTCAGTACTTC. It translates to CASTSRDLAKNIQYF.

CDR3 DNA sequence: TGCAGCGTGAGGAGTACTAGCCTCTTACGCGATGAGCAGTTCTTC. Its protein product is CSVRSTSLLRDEQFF. The V and J genes are TRBV29-1 and TRBJ2-1; TRBD2 might be the D (6 bases). The V gene lost 6 bases and the J gene lost 8 bases, with 23 bases spanning the gap. The CDR3 is made up of 15 amino acids. Germline V gene lookup returns CDR1 SQVTM and CDR2 ANQGSEA.

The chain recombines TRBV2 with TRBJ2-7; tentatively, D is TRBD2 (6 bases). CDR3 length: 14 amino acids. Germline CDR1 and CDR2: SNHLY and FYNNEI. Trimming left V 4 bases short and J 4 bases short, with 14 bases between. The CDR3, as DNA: TGTGCCAGCAGTGCTTCGGCGGGAAGGTACGAGCAGTACTTC. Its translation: CASSASAGRYEQYF.

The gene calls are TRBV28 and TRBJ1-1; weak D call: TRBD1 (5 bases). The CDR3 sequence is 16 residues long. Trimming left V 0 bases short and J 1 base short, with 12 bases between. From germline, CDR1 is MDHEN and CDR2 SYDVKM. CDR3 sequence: CASSLWGDSPNTEAFF. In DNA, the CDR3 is TGTGCCAGCAGTTTATGGGGGGACTCTCCGAACACTGAAGCTTTCTTT.

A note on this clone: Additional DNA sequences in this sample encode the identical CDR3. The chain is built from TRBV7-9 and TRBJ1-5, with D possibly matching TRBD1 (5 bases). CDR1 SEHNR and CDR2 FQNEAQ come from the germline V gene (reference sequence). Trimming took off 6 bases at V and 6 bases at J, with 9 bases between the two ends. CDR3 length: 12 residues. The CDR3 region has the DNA TGTGCCAGCAGTCCGGGGCGTCAGCCCCAGCATTTT. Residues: CASSPGRQPQHF. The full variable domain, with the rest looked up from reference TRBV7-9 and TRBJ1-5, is DTGVSQNPRHKITKRGQNVTFRCDPISEHNRLYWYRQTLGQGPEFLTYFQNEAQLEKSRLLSDRFSAERPKGSFSTLEIQRTEQGDSAMYLCASSPGRQPQHFGDGTRLSIL.

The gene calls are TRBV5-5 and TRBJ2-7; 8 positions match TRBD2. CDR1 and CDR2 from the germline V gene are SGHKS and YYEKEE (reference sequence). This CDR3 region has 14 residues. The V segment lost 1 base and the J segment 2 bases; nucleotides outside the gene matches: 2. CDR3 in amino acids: CASSLRTSTYEQYF. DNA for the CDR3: TGTGCCAGCAGCTTGCGGACTAGCACCTACGAGCAGTACTTC.

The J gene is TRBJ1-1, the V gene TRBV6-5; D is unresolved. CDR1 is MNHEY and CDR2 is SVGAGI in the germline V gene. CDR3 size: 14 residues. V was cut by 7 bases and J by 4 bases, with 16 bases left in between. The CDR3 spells CASNPVGEGTEAFF. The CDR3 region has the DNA TGTGCCAGCAACCCGGTGGGCGAGGGCACTGAAGCTTTCTTT.

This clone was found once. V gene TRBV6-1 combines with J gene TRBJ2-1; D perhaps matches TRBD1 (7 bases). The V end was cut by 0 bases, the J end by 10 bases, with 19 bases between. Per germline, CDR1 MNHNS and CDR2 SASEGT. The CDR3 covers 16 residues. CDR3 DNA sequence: TGTGCCAGCAGTGAAGCAAGCGGGTGGGCGGACAGGGAGCAGTTCTTC. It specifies CASSEASGWADREQFF.

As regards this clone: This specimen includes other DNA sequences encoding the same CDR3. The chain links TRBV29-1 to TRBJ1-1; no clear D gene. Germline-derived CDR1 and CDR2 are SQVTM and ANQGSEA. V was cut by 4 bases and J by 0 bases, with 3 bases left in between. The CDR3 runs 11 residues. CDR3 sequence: CSVVLNTEAFF. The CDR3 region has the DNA TGCAGCGTTGTGCTGAACACTGAAGCTTTCTTT.